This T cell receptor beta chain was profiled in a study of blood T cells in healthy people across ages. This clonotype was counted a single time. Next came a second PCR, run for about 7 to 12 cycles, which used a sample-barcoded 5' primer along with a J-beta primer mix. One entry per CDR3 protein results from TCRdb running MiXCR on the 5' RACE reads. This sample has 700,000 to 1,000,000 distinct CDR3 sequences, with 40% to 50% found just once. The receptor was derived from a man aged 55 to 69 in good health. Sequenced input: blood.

The CDR3 protein is CASSLAPGQNTEAFF. CDR3 DNA: TGTGCCAGCAGCTTAGCCCCCGGTCAGAACACTGAAGCTTTCTTT. The chain joins TRBV7-9 to TRBJ1-1; D remains unclear. The CDR3 consists of 15 residues. The ends were cut back, 0 bases at V and 1 base at J, with 9 bases in the middle. From germline, CDR1 is SEHNR and CDR2 FQNEAQ (reference sequence). Full variable domain (outside the CDR3, taken from reference TRBV7-9 and TRBJ1-1): DTGVSQNPRHKITKRGQNVTFRCDPISEHNRLYWYRQTLGQGPEFLTYFQNEAQLEKSRLLSDRFSAERPKGSFSTLEIQRTEQGDSAMYLCASSLAPGQNTEAFFGQGTRLTVV.